The T cell receptor (beta chain) described here comes from a study of blood T cell repertoires in COVID-19. Study-level information: Sites across the United States, Italy and Spain contributed samples from acute and convalescent COVID-19. From T cells, B-cell-depleted T cells, or PBMCs came the material, which was cDNA or gDNA.

With V trimmed by 1 base and J by 10 bases, 6 bases remained unmatched. This CDR3 spans 15 amino acids. Germline CDR1 SGHNT, CDR2 YYREEE (reference sequence). In the original workflow: The assay estimated nucleated cells by amplifying reference gene primers. Using immunoSEQ multiplex PCR, the repertoire was profiled, and TCRdb retains in-frame clones only, with some absent. V and J calls and clone size come straight from that table; D and trimming were deduced from the DNA. The sample holds some 82,000 clones, around 92% seen once. The clonotype comes from a woman aged 50 to 60 in a cohort sampled during active COVID-19. This chain uses TRBV5-4 with TRBJ2-1; 12 bases match TRBD2. Source material: peripheral blood. Here the CDR3 reads CASSLRLAGAEEQFF. In DNA form, the CDR3 reads TGTGCCAGCAGCTTGCGACTAGCGGGGGCGGAGGAGCAGTTCTTC.